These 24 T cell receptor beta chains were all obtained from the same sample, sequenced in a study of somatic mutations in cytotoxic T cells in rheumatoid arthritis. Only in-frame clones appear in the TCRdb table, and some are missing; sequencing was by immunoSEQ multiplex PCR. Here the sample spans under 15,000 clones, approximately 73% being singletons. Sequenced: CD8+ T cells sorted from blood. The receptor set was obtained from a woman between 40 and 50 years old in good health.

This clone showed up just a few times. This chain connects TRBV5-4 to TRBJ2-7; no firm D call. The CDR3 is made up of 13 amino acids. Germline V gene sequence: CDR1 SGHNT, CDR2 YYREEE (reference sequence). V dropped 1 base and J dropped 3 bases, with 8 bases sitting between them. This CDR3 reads CASSLRLNYEQYF. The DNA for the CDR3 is TGTGCCAGCAGCTTGAGACTCAACTACGAGCAGTACTTC.

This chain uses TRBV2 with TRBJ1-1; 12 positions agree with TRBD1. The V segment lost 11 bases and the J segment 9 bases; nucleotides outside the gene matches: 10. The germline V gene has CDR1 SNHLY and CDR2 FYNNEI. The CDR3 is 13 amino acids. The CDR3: CAQPSRDRGQAFF. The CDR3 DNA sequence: TGTGCCCAGCCCTCACGGGACAGGGGGCAAGCTTTCTTT.

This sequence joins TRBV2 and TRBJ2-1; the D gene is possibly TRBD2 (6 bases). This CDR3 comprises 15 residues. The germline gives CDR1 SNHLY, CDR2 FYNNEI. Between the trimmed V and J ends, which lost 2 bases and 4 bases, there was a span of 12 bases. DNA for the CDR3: TGTGCCAGCAGTGAAAATTTGGGACTGTACAATGAGCAGTTCTTC. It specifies CASSENLGLYNEQFF.

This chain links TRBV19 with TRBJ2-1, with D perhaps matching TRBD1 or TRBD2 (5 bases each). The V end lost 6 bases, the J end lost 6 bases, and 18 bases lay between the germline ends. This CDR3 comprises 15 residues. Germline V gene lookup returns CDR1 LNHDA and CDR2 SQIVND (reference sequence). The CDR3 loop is CASRVRTDGGNEQFF. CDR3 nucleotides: TGTGCCAGTAGGGTCAGGACCGATGGGGGCAATGAGCAGTTCTTC.

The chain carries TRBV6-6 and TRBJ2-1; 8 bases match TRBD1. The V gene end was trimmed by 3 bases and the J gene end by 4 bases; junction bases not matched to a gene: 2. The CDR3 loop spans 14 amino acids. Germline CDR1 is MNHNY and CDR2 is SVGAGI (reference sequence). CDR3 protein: CASSYGQGYNEQFF. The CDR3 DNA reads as TGTGCCAGCAGTTATGGACAGGGATACAATGAGCAGTTCTTC.

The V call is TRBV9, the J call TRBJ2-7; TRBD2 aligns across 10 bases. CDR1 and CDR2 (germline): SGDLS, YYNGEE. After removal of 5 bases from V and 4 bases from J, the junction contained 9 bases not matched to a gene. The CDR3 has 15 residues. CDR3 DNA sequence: TGTGCCAGCAGGTTAGTCACTAGCGGGAAGTACGAGCAGTACTTC. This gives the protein CASRLVTSGKYEQYF.

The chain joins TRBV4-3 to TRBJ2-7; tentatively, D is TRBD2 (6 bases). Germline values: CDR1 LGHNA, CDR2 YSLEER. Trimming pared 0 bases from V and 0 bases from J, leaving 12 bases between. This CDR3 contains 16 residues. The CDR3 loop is CASSQEEGSGSYEQYF. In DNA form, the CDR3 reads TGCGCCAGCAGCCAAGAGGAAGGTAGCGGCTCCTACGAGCAGTACTTC.

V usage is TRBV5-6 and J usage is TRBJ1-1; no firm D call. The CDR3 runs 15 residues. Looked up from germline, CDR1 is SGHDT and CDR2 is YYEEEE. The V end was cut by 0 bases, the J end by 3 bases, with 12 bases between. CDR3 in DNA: TGTGCCAGCAGCTTGGCGGAGGAACCGTACACTGAAGCTTTCTTT. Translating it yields CASSLAEEPYTEAFF.

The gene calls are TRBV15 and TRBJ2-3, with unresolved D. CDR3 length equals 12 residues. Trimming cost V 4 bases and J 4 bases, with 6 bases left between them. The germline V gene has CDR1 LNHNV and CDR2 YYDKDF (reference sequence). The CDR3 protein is CATSNGPDTQYF. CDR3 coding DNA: TGTGCCACCAGCAACGGCCCAGATACGCAGTATTTT.

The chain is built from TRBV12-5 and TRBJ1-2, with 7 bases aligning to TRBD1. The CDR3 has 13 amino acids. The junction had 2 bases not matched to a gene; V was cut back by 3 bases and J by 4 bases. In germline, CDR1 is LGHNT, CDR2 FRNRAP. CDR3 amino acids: CASGLDRAYGYTF. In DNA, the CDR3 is TGTGCTAGTGGTTTAGACAGGGCCTATGGCTACACCTTC.

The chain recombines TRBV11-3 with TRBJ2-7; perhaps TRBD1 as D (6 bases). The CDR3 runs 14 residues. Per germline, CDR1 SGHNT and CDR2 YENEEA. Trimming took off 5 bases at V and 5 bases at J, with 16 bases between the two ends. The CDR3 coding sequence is TGTGCCAGCAGCCCCCCGACCAACAGGGACGAGCAGTACTTC. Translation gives CASSPPTNRDEQYF.

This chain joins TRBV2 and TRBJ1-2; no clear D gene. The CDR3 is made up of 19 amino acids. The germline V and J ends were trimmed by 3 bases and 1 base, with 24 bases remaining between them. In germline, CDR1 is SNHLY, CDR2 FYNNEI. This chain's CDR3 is CASSDKGPEETIINYGYTF. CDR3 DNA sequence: TGTGCCAGCAGTGACAAAGGGCCAGAAGAGACGATAATTAACTATGGCTACACCTTC.

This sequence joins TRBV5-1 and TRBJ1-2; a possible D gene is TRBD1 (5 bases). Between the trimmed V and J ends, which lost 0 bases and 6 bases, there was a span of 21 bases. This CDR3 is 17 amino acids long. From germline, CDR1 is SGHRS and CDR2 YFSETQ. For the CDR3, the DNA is TGCGCCAGCAGCTTGGGGACTGCAGGGCCTTTCGGGGATGGCTACACCTTC. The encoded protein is CASSLGTAGPFGDGYTF.

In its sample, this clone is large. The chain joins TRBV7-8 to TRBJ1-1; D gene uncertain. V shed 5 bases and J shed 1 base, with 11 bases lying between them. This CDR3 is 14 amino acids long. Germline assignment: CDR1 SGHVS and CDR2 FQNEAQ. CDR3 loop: CASSLTAQNTEAFF. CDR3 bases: TGTGCCAGCAGCCTTACCGCCCAGAACACTGAAGCTTTCTTT.

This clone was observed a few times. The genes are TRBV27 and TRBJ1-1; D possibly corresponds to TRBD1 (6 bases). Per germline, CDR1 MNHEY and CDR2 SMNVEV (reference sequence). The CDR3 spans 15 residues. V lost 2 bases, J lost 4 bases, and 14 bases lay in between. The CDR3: CASSLTGALGTEAFF. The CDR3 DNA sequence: TGTGCCAGCAGTTTAACGGGGGCGCTGGGCACTGAAGCTTTCTTT.

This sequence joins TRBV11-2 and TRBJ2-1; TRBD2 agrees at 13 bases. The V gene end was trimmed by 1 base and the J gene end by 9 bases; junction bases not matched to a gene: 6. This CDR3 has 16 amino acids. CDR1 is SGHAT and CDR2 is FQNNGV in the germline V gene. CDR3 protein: CASSLGALAGGGEQFF. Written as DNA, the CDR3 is TGTGCCAGCAGCTTAGGCGCACTAGCGGGAGGGGGTGAGCAGTTCTTC.

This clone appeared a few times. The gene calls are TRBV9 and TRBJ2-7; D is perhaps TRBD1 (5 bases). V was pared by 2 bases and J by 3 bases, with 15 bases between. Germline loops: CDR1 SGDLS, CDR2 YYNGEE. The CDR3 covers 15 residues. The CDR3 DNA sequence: TGTGCCAGCAGCGTTGACAGCTCGTTGGGCTACGAGCAGTACTTC. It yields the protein CASSVDSSLGYEQYF.

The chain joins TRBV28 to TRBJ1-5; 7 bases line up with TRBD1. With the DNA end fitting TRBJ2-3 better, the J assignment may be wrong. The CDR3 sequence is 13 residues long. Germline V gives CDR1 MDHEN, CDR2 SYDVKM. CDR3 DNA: TGTGCCAGCAGGGGACAGTTTAATCAGCCCCAGTATTTT. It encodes CASRGQFNQPQYF.

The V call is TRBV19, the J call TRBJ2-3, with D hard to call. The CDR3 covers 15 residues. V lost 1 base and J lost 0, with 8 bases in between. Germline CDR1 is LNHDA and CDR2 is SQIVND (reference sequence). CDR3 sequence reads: CASSIAHSSTDTQYF. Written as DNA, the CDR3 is TGTGCCAGTAGTATAGCTCATTCTAGCACAGATACGCAGTATTTT.

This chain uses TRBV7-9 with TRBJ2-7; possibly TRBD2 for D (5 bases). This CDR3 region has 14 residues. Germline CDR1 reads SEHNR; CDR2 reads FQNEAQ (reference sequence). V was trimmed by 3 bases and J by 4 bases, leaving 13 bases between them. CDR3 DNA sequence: TGTGCCAGCAGCTTGAACGGACTGACGTACGAGCAGTACTTC. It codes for CASSLNGLTYEQYF.

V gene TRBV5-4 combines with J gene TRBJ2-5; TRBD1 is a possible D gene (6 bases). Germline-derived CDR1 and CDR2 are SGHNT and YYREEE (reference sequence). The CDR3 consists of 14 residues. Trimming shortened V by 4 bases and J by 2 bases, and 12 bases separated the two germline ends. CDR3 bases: TGTGCCAGCAGCGACTTACAGGGTCAAGAGACCCAGTACTTC. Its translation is CASSDLQGQETQYF.

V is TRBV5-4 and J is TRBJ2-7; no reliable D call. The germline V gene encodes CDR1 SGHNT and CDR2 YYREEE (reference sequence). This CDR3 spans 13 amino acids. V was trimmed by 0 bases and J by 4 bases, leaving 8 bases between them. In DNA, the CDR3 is TGTGCCAGCAGCTTGGAGGGCAGGTACGAGCAGTACGTC. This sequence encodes CASSLEGRYEQYV.

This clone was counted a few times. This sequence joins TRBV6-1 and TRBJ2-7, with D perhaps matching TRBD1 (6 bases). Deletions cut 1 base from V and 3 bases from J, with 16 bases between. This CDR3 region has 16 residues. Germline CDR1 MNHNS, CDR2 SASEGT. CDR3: CASSEVPGTQSYEQYF. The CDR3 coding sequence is TGTGCCAGCAGTGAAGTTCCGGGGACACAGAGCTACGAGCAGTACTTC.

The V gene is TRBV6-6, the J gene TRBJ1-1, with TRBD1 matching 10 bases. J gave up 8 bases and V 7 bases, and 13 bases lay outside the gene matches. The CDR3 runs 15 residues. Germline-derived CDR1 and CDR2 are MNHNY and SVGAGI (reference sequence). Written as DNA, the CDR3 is TGTGCCAGCACCTTACCGGGACAGGGGTTCCCCGAAGCTTTCTTT. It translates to CASTLPGQGFPEAFF.